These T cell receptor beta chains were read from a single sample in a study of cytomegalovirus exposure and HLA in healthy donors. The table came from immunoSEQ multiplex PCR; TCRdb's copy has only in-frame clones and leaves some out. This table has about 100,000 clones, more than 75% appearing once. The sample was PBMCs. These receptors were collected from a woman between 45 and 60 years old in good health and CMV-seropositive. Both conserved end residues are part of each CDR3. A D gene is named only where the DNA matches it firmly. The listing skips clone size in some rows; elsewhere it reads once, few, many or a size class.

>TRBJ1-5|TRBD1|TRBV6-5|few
CASSRTGTNQPQHF
TGTGCCAGCAGCCGGACAGGGACTAATCAGCCCCAGCATTTT
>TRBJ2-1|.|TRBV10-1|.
CASSESGATYNEQFF
TGCGCCAGCAGTGAGTCGGGGGCAACCTACAATGAGCAGTTCTTC
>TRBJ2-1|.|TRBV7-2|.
CASSLGSFDEQFF
TGTGCCAGCAGCTTAGGTTCATTTGATGAGCAGTTCTTC
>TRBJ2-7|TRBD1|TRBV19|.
CASSGTGNHYEQYF
TGTGCCAGTAGCGGGACAGGGAATCACTACGAGCAGTACTTC
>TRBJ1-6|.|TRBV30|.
CAWGPGLSYNSPLHF
TGTGCCTGGGGTCCTGGGCTCTCCTATAATTCACCCCTCCACTTT
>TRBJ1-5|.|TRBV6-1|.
CASSEDGGTGPLLDQPQHF
TGTGCCAGCAGTGAAGATGGAGGCACGGGCCCACTACTAGATCAGCCCCAGCATTTT
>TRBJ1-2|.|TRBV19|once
CASSIDRGNYGYTF
TGTGCCAGTAGTATAGATCGGGGTAACTATGGCTACACCTTC
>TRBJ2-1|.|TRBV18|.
CASSYDRPIINNEQFF
TGTGCCAGCTCCTACGACAGACCCATTATAAACAATGAGCAGTTCTTC
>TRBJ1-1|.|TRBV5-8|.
CASTTAGDTEAFF
TGTGCCAGCACCACGGCGGGGGACACTGAAGCTTTCTTT
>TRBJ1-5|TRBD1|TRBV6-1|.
CASSELLGQAQDVTQHF
TGTGCCAGCAGTGAACTCCTAGGACAGGCCCAGGACGTGACCCAGCATTTT
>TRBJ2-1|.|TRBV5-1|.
CASSLADNEQFF
TGCGCCAGCAGCTTGGCAGACAATGAGCAGTTCTTC
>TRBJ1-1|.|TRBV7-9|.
CASSHNRGNTEAFF
TGTGCCAGCAGCCACAATCGGGGGAACACTGAAGCTTTCTTT
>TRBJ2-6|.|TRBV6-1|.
CASSAHLGADRANVLTF
TGTGCCAGCAGTGCTCACCTCGGTGCAGACAGGGCCAACGTCCTGACTTTC
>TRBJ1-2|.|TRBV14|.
CASSQERTGVYGYTF
TGTGCCAGCAGCCAAGAGAGGACGGGGGTCTATGGCTACACCTTC
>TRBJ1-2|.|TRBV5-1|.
CASSLMVTGNYGYTF
TGCGCCAGCAGCTTGATGGTAACAGGCAACTATGGCTACACCTTC
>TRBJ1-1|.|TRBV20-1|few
CSARGGAEAFF
TGCAGTGCTAGAGGGGGGGCTGAAGCTTTCTTT
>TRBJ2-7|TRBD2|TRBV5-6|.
CASSLRTWGTSGPHEQYF
TGTGCCAGCAGCTTGAGGACCTGGGGGACTAGCGGGCCCCACGAGCAGTACTTC
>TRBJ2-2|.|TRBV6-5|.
CASSATPQAGELFF
TGTGCCAGCAGTGCGACTCCACAGGCCGGGGAGCTGTTTTTT
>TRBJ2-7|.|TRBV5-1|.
CASSRQAGSSYEQYF
TGCGCCAGCAGCAGACAAGCGGGTTCCTCCTACGAGCAGTACTTC
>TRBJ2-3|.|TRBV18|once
CASSPRGAYGTDTQYF
TGTGCCAGCTCACCCAGGGGGGCATATGGCACAGATACGCAGTATTTT
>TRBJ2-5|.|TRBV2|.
CASPDLASQETQYF
TGTGCCAGCCCGGACTTAGCAAGTCAAGAGACCCAGTACTTC
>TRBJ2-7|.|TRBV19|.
CASSWPGTYEQYF
TGTGCCAGTAGTTGGCCCGGGACCTACGAGCAGTACTTC
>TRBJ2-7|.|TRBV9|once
CASSPRGGLYEQYF
TGTGCCAGCAGCCCACGCGGAGGCCTCTACGAGCAGTACTTC
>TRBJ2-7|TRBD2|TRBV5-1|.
CASSSLSGRSYEQYF
TGCGCCAGCAGCTCCCTTAGCGGGAGAAGCTACGAGCAGTACTTC
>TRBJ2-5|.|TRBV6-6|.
CASTVAGGKTQYF
TGTGCCAGCACAGTTGCAGGAGGAAAGACCCAGTACTTC
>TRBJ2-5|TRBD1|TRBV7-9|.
CASSLDWTGQETQYF
TGTGCCAGCAGCTTAGACTGGACAGGGCAAGAGACCCAGTACTTC
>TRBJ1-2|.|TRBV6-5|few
CASVADGYGYTF
TGTGCCAGCGTAGCGGATGGCTATGGCTACACCTTC
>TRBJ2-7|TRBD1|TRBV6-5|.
CASRLGQGARYEQYF
TGTGCCAGCAGATTGGGACAGGGGGCGAGGTACGAGCAGTACTTC
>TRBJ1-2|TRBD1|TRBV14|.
CASSTRDRVIDGYTF
TGTGCCAGCAGCACCCGGGACAGAGTTATCGATGGCTACACCTTC
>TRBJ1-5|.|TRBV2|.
CASSENDGTGHFQPQHF
TGTGCCAGCAGTGAAAATGACGGAACAGGCCACTTTCAGCCCCAGCATTTT
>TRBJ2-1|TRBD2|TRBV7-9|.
CASSFFGTSGGAEQFF
TGTGCCAGCAGCTTTTTCGGGACTAGCGGGGGGGCTGAGCAGTTCTTC
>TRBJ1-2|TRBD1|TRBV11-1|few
CASSLGATGVYGYTF
TGTGCCAGCAGCTTAGGGGCAACAGGGGTCTATGGCTACACCTTC
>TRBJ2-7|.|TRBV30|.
CAWTRRVRDEQYF
TGTGCCTGGACCCGACGGGTGCGAGACGAGCAGTACTTC
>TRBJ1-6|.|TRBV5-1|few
CASSLEQTSPLHF
TGCGCCAGCAGCTTGGAGCAAACTTCACCCCTCCACTTT
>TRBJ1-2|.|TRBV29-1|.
CSVEIRLYGYTF
TGCAGCGTTGAAATTCGACTCTATGGCTACACCTTC
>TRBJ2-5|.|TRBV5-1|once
CASSQDSQETQYF
TGCGCCAGCAGCCAAGACAGTCAAGAGACCCAGTACTTC
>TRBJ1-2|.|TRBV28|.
CASSLAGGAGDYGYTF
TGTGCCAGCAGTTTAGCGGGAGGGGCAGGTGACTATGGCTACACCTTC
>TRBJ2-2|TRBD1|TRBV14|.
CATGQGAPGELFF
TGTGCTACCGGACAGGGGGCGCCCGGGGAGCTGTTTTTT
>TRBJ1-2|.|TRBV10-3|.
CAISVERGSRGYTF
TGTGCCATCAGTGTGGAAAGGGGGTCTAGGGGCTACACCTTC
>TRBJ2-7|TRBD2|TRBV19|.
CGLPGLADLYEQYF
TGTGGACTCCCGGGACTAGCGGATCTCTACGAGCAGTACTTC
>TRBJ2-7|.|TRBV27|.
CASSLDRTTYEQYF
TGTGCCAGCAGTTTAGACAGGACCACCTACGAGCAGTACTTC
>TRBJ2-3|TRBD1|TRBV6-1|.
CASSARTGGISDTQYF
TGTGCCAGCAGTGCCCGGACAGGGGGGATATCAGATACGCAGTATTTT
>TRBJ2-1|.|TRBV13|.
CASSLQGLGYNEQFF
TGTGCCAGCAGCTTACAGGGGTTGGGTTACAATGAGCAGTTCTTC
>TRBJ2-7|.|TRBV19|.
CASARQTAGRQYF
TGTGCCAGTGCCCGACAGACGGCCGGGAGGCAGTACTTC
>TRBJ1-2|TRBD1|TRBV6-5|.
CASSYSSFLQGNGYTF
TGTGCCAGCAGTTACTCGAGTTTTCTACAGGGGAACGGCTACACCTTC
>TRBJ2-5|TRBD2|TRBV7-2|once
CASSSGTSGPLTQYF
TGTGCCAGCAGCTCCGGGACTAGCGGTCCGCTGACCCAGTACTTC
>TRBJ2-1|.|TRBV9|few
CASSVGLGQTNEQFF
TGTGCCAGCAGCGTAGGCCTCGGACAGACCAATGAGCAGTTCTTC
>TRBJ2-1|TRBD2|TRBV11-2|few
CASSLAPSGYNEQFF
TGTGCCAGCAGCTTAGCGCCTAGCGGGTACAATGAGCAGTTCTTC
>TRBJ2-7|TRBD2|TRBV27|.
CASSRSSGGGYEQYF
TGTGCCAGCAGTAGATCAAGCGGGGGGGGCTACGAGCAGTACTTC
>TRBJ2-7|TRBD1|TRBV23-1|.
CASSQSTAARGTYEQYF
TGCGCCAGCAGTCAATCCACTGCGGCCAGGGGGACCTACGAGCAGTACTTC
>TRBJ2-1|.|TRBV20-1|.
CSAGPSREQFF
TGCAGTGCTGGGCCTTCTCGGGAGCAGTTCTTC
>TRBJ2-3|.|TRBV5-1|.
CASSTVQGRDTQYF
TGCGCCAGCAGCACCGTCCAGGGGAGAGATACGCAGTATTTT